This T cell receptor beta chain came from a study of cytomegalovirus exposure and HLA in healthy donors. The V end lost 0 bases, the J end lost 0 bases, and 9 bases lay between the germline ends. The CDR3 is 15 residues long. Germline-derived CDR1 and CDR2 are SGHNT and YYREEE (reference sequence). The PCR contained 60 Vbeta and 13 Jbeta primers. TCRdb's copy holds only in-frame clones and misses some; the assay was immunoSEQ multiplex PCR. Here the sample spans 250,000 to 350,000 clones, approximately 90% being singletons. The sequenced material came from PBMCs. The chain links TRBV5-4 to TRBJ1-1; D uncertain. This TCR derives from a woman between 18 and 29 years old in good health and CMV-seronegative. The CDR3 spells CASSLGAAMNTEAFF. The CDR3 DNA reads TGTGCCAGCAGCTTGGGGGCAGCAATGAACACTGAAGCTTTCTTT.